The present TCR beta chain was sequenced within a study of T cells after yellow fever vaccination. Study-level information: SMART-Seq v4 Ultra Low Input handled preparation of low-cell-number fractions.

A process of 5'RACE template switching, which added a universal primer site and UMIs, was used to make TCR cDNA. TCRdb reprocessed the 5' RACE reads via MiXCR and lists one record per CDR3 protein. The sample lists more than 95,000 distinct CDR3 sequences, 6% to 8% seen once, with roughly 2.6% in the top ten. Overall study results and limits: Subsequent to the booster, the majority of primary-vaccination clones reappeared (around 96% CD4, approximately 90% CD8).

The CDR3 has 14 amino acids. Trimming shortened V by 4 bases and J by 2 bases, and 9 bases separated the two germline ends. In germline, CDR1 is KGHDR, CDR2 SFDVKD. This clonotype was seen at least ten times. What it binds is unknown. The TCR was taken from a man between 18 and 35 years old who received the YFV17D yellow fever vaccine. Source: CD4+ T cells sorted from PBMCs, taken about 10 days after the first yellow fever vaccination. The V call is TRBV24-1, the J call TRBJ2-3; no definite D call. The chain's CDR3 is CATSEGYPTDTQYF. For the CDR3, the DNA is TGTGCCACCAGTGAGGGGTACCCCACAGATACGCAGTATTTT.